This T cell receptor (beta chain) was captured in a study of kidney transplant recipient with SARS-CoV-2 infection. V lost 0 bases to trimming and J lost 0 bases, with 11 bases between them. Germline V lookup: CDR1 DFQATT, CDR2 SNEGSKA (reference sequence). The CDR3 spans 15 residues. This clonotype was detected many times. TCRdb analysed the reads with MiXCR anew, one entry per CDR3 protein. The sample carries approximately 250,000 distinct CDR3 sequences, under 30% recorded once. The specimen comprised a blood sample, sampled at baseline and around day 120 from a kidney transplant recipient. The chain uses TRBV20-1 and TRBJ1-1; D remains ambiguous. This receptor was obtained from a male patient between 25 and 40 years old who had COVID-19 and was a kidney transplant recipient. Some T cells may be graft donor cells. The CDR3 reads CSARDFNKLNTEAFF. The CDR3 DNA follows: TGCAGTGCTAGAGACTTCAACAAACTGAACACTGAAGCTTTCTTT.